The 5 T cell receptor beta chains listed next were all sequenced from one sample in a study of blood T cell repertoires in COVID-19. The repertoire was sequenced with immunoSEQ multiplex PCR; TCRdb's copy has only in-frame clones and lacks some. The sample has about 15,000 clones, about 89% seen once. Material for sequencing was peripheral blood. The receptors stem from a man in his 60s with acute or convalescent COVID-19.

The chain recombines TRBV7-8 with TRBJ1-4; 7 nucleotides line up with TRBD1. This CDR3 is 14 amino acids long. Germline V lookup: CDR1 SGHVS, CDR2 FQNEAQ. Trimming removed 3 bases from V and 4 bases from J; junction bases left unmatched: 2. This chain's CDR3 is CASSLTGYNEKLFF. The CDR3 coding sequence is TGTGCCAGCAGCTTGACAGGGTATAATGAAAAACTGTTTTTT.

V is TRBV7-9 and J is TRBJ2-2, with unresolved D. Per the germline V gene, CDR1 is SEHNR and CDR2 is FQNEAQ (reference sequence). CDR3 length: 11 residues. V lost 5 bases to trimming and J lost 6 bases, with 4 bases between them. CDR3 coding DNA: TGTGCCAGCAGCACGGCCGGGGAGCTGTTTTTT. This translates into CASSTAGELFF. Full variable domain (missing parts from reference TRBV7-9 and TRBJ2-2): DTGVSQNPRHKITKRGQNVTFRCDPISEHNRLYWYRQTLGQGPEFLTYFQNEAQLEKSRLLSDRFSAERPKGSFSTLEIQRTEQGDSAMYLCASSTAGELFFGEGSRLTVL.

The rearrangement uses TRBV9 and TRBJ1-2, with D unresolved. Trimming left V 3 bases short and J 8 bases short, with 14 bases between. CDR1 and CDR2 (germline): SGDLS, YYNGEE. This CDR3 contains 13 residues. In nucleotides, the CDR3 is TGTGCCAGCAGCGATCGCCGGCCGGGGGGCTACACCTTC. This sequence encodes CASSDRRPGGYTF. Based on the CDR3 plus reference TRBV9 and TRBJ1-2, the full variable domain is DSGVTQTPKHLITATGQRVTLRCSPRSGDLSVYWYQQSLDQGLQFLIQYYNGEERAKGNILERFSAQQFPDLHSELNLSSLELGDSALYFCASSDRRPGGYTFGSGTRLTVV.

The chain carries TRBV6-4 and TRBJ1-1, with D uncertain. The CDR3 spans 14 residues. CDR1 is MRHNA and CDR2 is SNTAGT in the germline V gene. With 5 bases removed from V and 1 base from J, the gap between germline ends came to 11 bases. The CDR3 DNA reads as TGTGCCAGCAGTCAGTCCCAGGAGAACACTGAAGCTTTCTTT. This codes for CASSQSQENTEAFF.

V is TRBV10-1 and J is TRBJ2-3; no definite D call. V was pared by 4 bases and J by 4 bases, with 18 bases between. The CDR3 extends over 16 amino acids. Germline CDR1 WNHNN, CDR2 SYGVQD (reference sequence). CDR3 loop: CASSGYPNLNADTQYF. DNA of the CDR3: TGCGCCAGCAGTGGGTACCCAAATCTAAACGCAGATACGCAGTATTTT.